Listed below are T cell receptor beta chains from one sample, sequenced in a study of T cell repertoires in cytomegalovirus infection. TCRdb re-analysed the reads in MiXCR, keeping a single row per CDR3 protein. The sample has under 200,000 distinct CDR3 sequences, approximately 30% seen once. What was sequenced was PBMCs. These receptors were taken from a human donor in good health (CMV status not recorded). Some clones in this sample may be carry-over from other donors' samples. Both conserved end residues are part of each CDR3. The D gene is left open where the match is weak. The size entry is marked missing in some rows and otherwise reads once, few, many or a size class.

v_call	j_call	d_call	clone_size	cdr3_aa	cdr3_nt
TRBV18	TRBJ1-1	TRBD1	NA	CASSQKTGELAEAFF	TGTGCCAGCTCGCAAAAGACAGGGGAACTGGCTGAAGCTTTCTTT
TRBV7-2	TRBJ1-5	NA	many	CASSFDRSGPQHF	TGTGCCAGCAGCTTCGACAGAAGTGGGCCCCAGCATTTT
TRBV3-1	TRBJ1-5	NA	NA	CASSQDLGQPQHF	TGTGCCAGCAGCCAAGATCTAGGTCAGCCCCAGCATTTT
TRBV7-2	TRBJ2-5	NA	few	CASSEQETQYF	TGTGCCAGCAGCGAACAAGAGACCCAGTACTTC
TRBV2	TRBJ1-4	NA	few	CASSAGVHEKLFF	TGTGCCAGCAGTGCGGGAGTTCATGAAAAACTGTTTTTT
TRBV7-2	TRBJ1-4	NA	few	CASSLEGLGEKLFF	TGTGCCAGCAGCTTAGAGGGGCTGGGTGAAAAACTGTTTTTT
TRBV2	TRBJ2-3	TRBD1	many	CASFNPGQPTDTQYF	TGTGCCAGCTTTAATCCGGGACAGCCGACAGATACGCAGTATTTT
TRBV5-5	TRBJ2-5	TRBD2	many	CASSPGVQRGQETQYF	TGTGCCAGCAGCCCCGGGGTCCAGCGGGGGCAAGAGACCCAGTACTTC
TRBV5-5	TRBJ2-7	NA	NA	CASSQTGYEQYF	TGTGCCAGCAGCCAGACGGGCTACGAGCAGTACTTC
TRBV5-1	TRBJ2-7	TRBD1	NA	CASSSGQVGDEQYF	TGCGCCAGCAGCTCCGGACAGGTCGGGGACGAGCAGTACTTC
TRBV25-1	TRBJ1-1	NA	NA	CASSESGEANTEAFF	TGTGCCAGCAGTGAATCGGGGGAGGCGAACACTGAAGCTTTCTTT
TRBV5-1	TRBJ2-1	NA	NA	CASSLGGGIDNEQFF	TGCGCCAGCAGCTTGGGTGGGGGGATCGACAATGAGCAGTTCTTC
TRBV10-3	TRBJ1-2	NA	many	CAISESYKDSSGYTF	TGTGCCATCAGTGAGTCGTATAAGGACAGTAGTGGCTACACCTTC
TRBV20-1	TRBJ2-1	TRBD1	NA	CSIYRGDEQFF	TGCAGTATATACAGGGGGGATGAGCAGTTCTTC
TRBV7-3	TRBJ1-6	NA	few	CASSLEGSPNSPLHF	TGTGCCAGCAGCTTAGAGGGGTCCCCGAATTCACCCCTCCACTTT
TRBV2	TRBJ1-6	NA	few	CASSVRQAAYNSPLHF	TGTGCCAGCAGCGTCCGACAGGCTGCCTATAATTCACCCCTCCACTTT
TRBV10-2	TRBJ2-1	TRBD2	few	CASTEWTSGNEQFF	TGCGCCAGCACCGAGTGGACTAGCGGAAATGAGCAGTTCTTC
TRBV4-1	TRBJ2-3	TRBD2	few	CASSFSRTSGGAADTQYF	TGTGCCAGCAGCTTCTCCAGGACTAGCGGGGGGGCCGCAGATACGCAGTATTTT
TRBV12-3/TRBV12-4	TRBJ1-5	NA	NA	CASATVSNQPQHF	TGTGCCAGCGCGACTGTGAGCAATCAGCCCCAGCATTTT
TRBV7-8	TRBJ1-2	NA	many	CASSLDLMGTDNYGYTF	TGTGCCAGCAGCTTAGACCTTATGGGGACGGATAACTATGGCTACACCTTC